This TCR beta chain was observed in a study of cytomegalovirus exposure and HLA in healthy donors. Comment on this clone: Its antigen is currently unknown.

PCR employed 60 Vbeta and 13 Jbeta primers. Method: immunoSEQ multiplex PCR; TCRdb's copy keeps in-frame clones and lacks some. The sample yields around 230,000 clones, about 79% seen once. The CDR3 length is 18 residues. Germline CDR1 reads LGHNA; CDR2 reads YNFKEQ. Germline trimming cut 0 bases from V and 3 bases from J; bases unmatched to any gene: 8. Study observations and caveats: Later analysis demonstrated an association between a missense DCLRE1C variant and TCR beta V- and J-gene trimming. Clonal expansion, a later analysis showed, was greater in HLA-associated TCR beta chains than in equally common others. Altogether, 160 or so TCR beta chains were recorded as cytomegalovirus-associated.

The TCR sequence derives from a male donor in good health and CMV-seronegative. The sample was PBMCs. The genes are TRBV4-2 and TRBJ2-3, with 11 nucleotides matching TRBD2. CDR3 DNA: TGTGCCAGCAGCCAAGACTCTGGTAGCGGGGGGGCGACAGATACGCAGTATTTT. This gives the protein CASSQDSGSGGATDTQYF.